This T cell receptor beta chain appears in the sequencing data of a study of blood T cells in healthy people across ages. Study outcomes and limitations: Per million T cells, the diversity of TCR beta decreased roughly linearly as age advanced.

CDR3 length: 15 amino acids. Germline CDR1 is LNHNV and CDR2 is YYDKDF (reference sequence). The V end lost 5 bases, the J end lost 0 bases, and 8 bases lay between the germline ends. PCR was performed a second time for about 6 to 12 cycles using a sample-barcoded 5' primer and a J-beta primer mix. Each cDNA molecule carried a tag from a template-switch adaptor that contained 12 random nucleotides. One entry per CDR3 protein, called by TCRdb with MiXCR from the 5' RACE reads. The sample shows around 870,000 distinct CDR3 sequences, 25% to 35% of them seen only once. This clonotype was seen only once. Its antigen is not identified.

The source is an elderly woman in good health. The sequencing input was blood. The chain links TRBV15 to TRBJ2-6, with D unclear. CDR3 in DNA: TGTGCCACCAGCGGTGGGGTCTCTGGGGCCAACGTCCTGACTTTC. Its translation is CATSGGVSGANVLTF.